The 18 T cell receptor beta chains given below trace back to one sample, sequenced in a study of cytomegalovirus exposure and HLA in healthy donors. A multiplex PCR was run with 60 Vbeta primers and 13 Jbeta primers. Sequencing used immunoSEQ multiplex PCR; TCRdb keeps in-frame clones, though not all of them. The table records about 130,000 clones, around 80% of them present only once. Sequencing used PBMCs. These receptors were taken from a man younger than 40 in good health and CMV-seropositive.

V is TRBV18 and J is TRBJ2-2; a weak D match, TRBD1 (6 bases). The CDR3 length is 14 residues. Trimming removed 5 bases at V and 7 bases at J, with 14 bases between. The germline CDR1 and CDR2 sequences are KGHSH and LQKENI. DNA of the CDR3: TGTGCCAGCTCATCCACAGGGATAGACGGGGAGCTGTTTTTT. This sequence encodes CASSSTGIDGELFF.

This chain uses TRBV4-3 with TRBJ2-2; a possible D gene is TRBD2 (6 bases). Trimming took off 0 bases at V and 7 bases at J, with 15 bases between the two ends. The CDR3 extends over 16 amino acids. Looked up from germline, CDR1 is LGHNA and CDR2 is YSLEER. Here the CDR3 DNA reads TGCGCCAGCAGCCAAGATGTCTGGAGGGAGGTCGGGGAGCTGTTTTTT. Translated: CASSQDVWREVGELFF.

This chain links TRBV20-1 with TRBJ2-1; the match to TRBD2 covers 8 bases. The CDR3 spans 11 residues. The germline CDR1 and CDR2 sequences are DFQATT and SNEGSKA (reference sequence). Trimming at V came to 5 bases and at J to 15 bases, leaving 9 bases not matched to a gene. The CDR3 sequence: CSAYSGIQLFF. DNA for the CDR3: TGCAGTGCTTATAGCGGGATTCAGCTGTTCTTC.

The chain links TRBV10-3 to TRBJ1-2; 8 nucleotides match TRBD1. The CDR3 is made up of 14 amino acids. Trimming at V came to 7 bases and at J to 2 bases, leaving 6 bases not matched to a gene. Germline CDR1 is ENHRY and CDR2 is SYGVKD. The CDR3 here is CAITATGVNYGYTF. The CDR3 nucleotides are TGTGCCATCACCGCGACAGGGGTGAACTATGGCTACACCTTC.

This clone was counted only a few times. The chain has TRBV10-1 and TRBJ2-7; D is ambiguous. This CDR3 is built from 15 residues. The ends were cut back, 0 bases at V and 7 bases at J, with 16 bases in the middle. Per the germline V gene, CDR1 is WNHNN and CDR2 is SYGVQD (reference sequence). CDR3 DNA sequence: TGCGCCAGCAGTGAGTCGATTCTTCAGGTACAAGAGCAGTACTTC. Its translation: CASSESILQVQEQYF.

The rearrangement joins TRBV7-6 to TRBJ1-1; D gene uncertain. Per the germline V gene, CDR1 is SGHVS and CDR2 is FNYEAQ. CDR3 length: 15 residues. V was pared by 5 bases and J by 0 bases, with 13 bases between. The CDR3 spells CASSLPARLNTEAFF. DNA for the CDR3: TGTGCCAGCAGCCTACCCGCCAGGCTGAACACTGAAGCTTTCTTT.

The chain employs TRBV19 and TRBJ2-5, with TRBD1 matching 8 bases. Germline values: CDR1 LNHDA, CDR2 SQIVND (reference sequence). The CDR3 runs 13 residues. CDR3: CASPHRGEETQYF. The CDR3 DNA is TGTGCTTCTCCCCACAGGGGGGAAGAGACCCAGTACTTC.

The chain uses TRBV28 and TRBJ2-7, with 12 nucleotides matching TRBD2. The V gene's germline CDR1 is MDHEN and CDR2 SYDVKM. The J segment lost 5 bases and the V segment lost 5 bases, leaving 7 bases of the junction unmatched. The CDR3 contains 15 residues. The CDR3 DNA follows: TGTGCCAGCAGTCTGTCGACTAGCGGGAGCCACGAGCAGTACTTC. This codes for CASSLSTSGSHEQYF.

This clone was counted a few times. V and J are TRBV5-1 and TRBJ1-1; D is undetermined. V lost 3 bases and J 1 base, leaving 10 bases between the germline ends. The CDR3 runs 14 residues. The germline V gene has CDR1 SGHRS and CDR2 YFSETQ. CDR3 in amino acids: CASSSNTQNTEAFF. For the CDR3, the DNA is TGCGCCAGCAGCTCCAATACACAGAACACTGAAGCTTTCTTT.

The chain has TRBV30 and TRBJ2-7; D is perhaps TRBD1 (5 bases). This CDR3 spans 13 amino acids. The germline V and J ends were trimmed by 0 bases and 5 bases, with 11 bases remaining between them. Germline V gives CDR1 GTSNPN, CDR2 SVGIG (reference sequence). CDR3 sequence (DNA): TGTGCCTGGAGTGTAAGGGGATCCCACGAGCAGTACTTC. Protein sequence: CAWSVRGSHEQYF.

This chain connects TRBV5-1 to TRBJ2-1; 7 bases match TRBD1. This CDR3 has 14 amino acids. Germline V gives CDR1 SGHRS, CDR2 YFSETQ. Losses at the gene ends were 4 bases for V and 5 bases for J; bases not matched to a gene: 6. CDR3 sequence reads: CASSRDSPNNEQFF. The CDR3 DNA reads as TGCGCCAGCAGCCGGGACAGCCCGAACAATGAGCAGTTCTTC. Drawing the rest from reference TRBV5-1 and TRBJ2-1, the complete variable domain is KAGVTQTPRYLIKTRGQQVTLSCSPISGHRSVSWYQQTPGQGLQFLFEYFSETQRNKGNFPGRFSGRQFSNSRSEMNVSTLELGDSALYLCASSRDSPNNEQFFGPGTRLTVL.

The rearrangement links TRBV6-5 to TRBJ2-7, with D possibly TRBD2 on 6 matching bases. The CDR3 has 13 amino acids. Trimming shortened V by 2 bases and J by 5 bases, and 10 bases separated the two germline ends. Germline CDR1 reads MNHEY; CDR2 reads SVGAGI. CDR3 amino acids: CASSYLGGDEQYF. CDR3 in DNA: TGTGCCAGCAGTTACCTCGGGGGTGACGAGCAGTACTTC.

This chain connects TRBV2 to TRBJ1-1; no clear D. CDR3 length: 18 residues. CDR1 and CDR2 from the germline V gene are SNHLY and FYNNEI. V lost 4 bases and J lost 5, with 26 bases in between. The CDR3 protein is CASSVPALRREQHTEAFF. CDR3 bases: TGTGCCAGCAGTGTCCCCGCCCTACGGAGGGAACAACATACTGAAGCTTTCTTT.

This clone was counted a few times. V is TRBV2 and J is TRBJ2-7; 8 nucleotides agree with TRBD2. V gave up 1 base and J gave up 2 bases; unmatched junction bases: 19. The V gene's germline CDR1 is SNHLY and CDR2 FYNNEI. This CDR3 has 20 amino acids. CDR3 region: CASSEGTSWPRTLKTYEQYF. The CDR3 bases are TGTGCCAGCAGTGAAGGGACTAGCTGGCCGCGAACCTTAAAAACCTACGAGCAGTACTTC.

The V call is TRBV6-6, the J call TRBJ2-5; TRBD2 might be the D (5 bases). CDR1 and CDR2 (germline): MNHNY, SVGAGI (reference sequence). The V end lost 6 bases, the J end lost 4 bases, and 15 bases lay between the germline ends. The CDR3 length is 14 residues. DNA of the CDR3: TGTGCCAGCAGACCAAGCGGAGGCGTAGAGACCCAGTACTTC. Its protein product is CASRPSGGVETQYF.

The chain employs TRBV9 and TRBJ2-5; possibly TRBD2 for D (6 bases). This CDR3 comprises 15 residues. V was clipped by 4 bases and J by 4 bases, with 17 bases between them. CDR1 is SGDLS, CDR2 YYNGEE, per germline. CDR3 region: CASSPGLRRGETQYF. CDR3 nucleotides: TGTGCCAGCAGCCCCGGGCTTCGGAGGGGAGAGACCCAGTACTTC.

The sample holds one count of this clone. The chain recombines TRBV10-2 with TRBJ1-2; 8 bases align to TRBD1. The CDR3 loop spans 13 amino acids. With V trimmed by 7 bases and J by 7 bases, 8 bases remained unmatched. Germline CDR1 is WSHSY and CDR2 is SAAADI. The CDR3 region is CASTRQGAGGYTF. CDR3 DNA sequence: TGCGCCAGCACCCGCCAGGGGGCAGGTGGCTACACCTTC.

This clone has only a few counts. J is TRBJ1-4 and V is TRBV28; D ambiguous. The germline V gene encodes CDR1 MDHEN and CDR2 SYDVKM. The germline V and J ends were trimmed by 5 bases and 6 bases, with 13 bases remaining between them. CDR3 length: 14 residues. CDR3 in amino acids: CASSPPGNDEKLFF. The CDR3 nucleotides are TGTGCCAGCAGTCCGCCGGGGAACGATGAAAAACTGTTTTTT.